This T cell receptor (beta chain) was retrieved from a study of T and B cells in COVID-19 patients. This clonotype has just a few counts. Multiplex PCR with BIOMED2 TRB-A/B primer pools amplified TRB rearrangements. TCRdb fed the multiplex PCR reads into MiXCR, producing one record per CDR3 protein. The repertoire includes 7,000 or so distinct CDR3 sequences, 20% to 30% of them detected once, and around 10% sits in the top ten. Germline V gene data show CDR1 as MNHEY and CDR2 as SVGEGT. V was cut by 6 bases and J by 7 bases, with 12 bases left in between. The CDR3 is 12 amino acids. From blood, about 220-500 ng of genomic DNA served as TRB template.

The sequencing input was blood. The sequence was collected from a human donor with active COVID-19. The chain is built from TRBV6-2 or TRBV6-3 and TRBJ1-1, with D possibly being TRBD1 (5 bases). This chain's CDR3 is CASSPTAYEAFF. The DNA of the CDR3 is TGTGCCAGCAGCCCGACAGCTTATGAAGCTTTCTTT.